The rows below give T cell receptor beta chains drawn from one sample of a study of T-cell memory formation after mild COVID-19. TCRdb independently ran MiXCR on the 5' RACE reads; one entry per CDR3 protein. Here the sample spans nearly 200,000 distinct CDR3 sequences, approximately 20% being singletons. The specimen was PBMCs or a T cell subset sorted from them (not recorded which). The origin of the receptors is an adult woman who had mild COVID-19 (a few samples of this study predate the infection). Cell type and time point are not known. Both conserved end residues are part of each CDR3. A D gene is named only where the DNA matches it firmly. Where a row states a size, it is once, few, many or the class of an expanded clone; other rows omit it.

>TRBJ2-5|TRBV5-4|-|-
CASSSWDETQYF
TGTGCCAGCAGCTCATGGGACGAGACCCAGTACTTC
>TRBJ2-5|TRBV7-7|-|few
CASSLGGRGETQYF
TGTGCTAGCAGCTTAGGGGGTAGAGGAGAGACCCAGTACTTC
>TRBJ2-2|TRBV6-1|-|few
CASSITLANTGELFF
TGTGCCAGCAGTATCACACTAGCGAACACCGGGGAGCTGTTTTTT
>TRBJ2-1|TRBV7-2|TRBD2|-
CASSLGLAGGRNEQFF
TGTGCCAGCAGCCTCGGACTAGCGGGAGGTCGGAATGAGCAGTTCTTC
>TRBJ1-5|TRBV20-1|TRBD1|many
CSAEGGAGRQPQHF
TGCAGTGCTGAAGGGGGCGCGGGGCGTCAGCCCCAGCATTTT
>TRBJ2-3|TRBV11-2|TRBD2|-
CASSPRIAGGTDTQYF
TGTGCCAGCAGCCCACGAATAGCGGGAGGCACAGATACGCAGTATTTT
>TRBJ2-2|TRBV6-5|-|few
CASSYPIPPGELFF
TGTGCCAGCAGTTATCCCATCCCTCCCGGGGAGCTGTTTTTT
>TRBJ2-1|TRBV6-5|TRBD1|-
CASSATGGLHYNEQFF
TGTGCCAGCAGTGCAACAGGGGGCCTTCACTACAATGAGCAGTTCTTC
>TRBJ1-4|TRBV6-5|-|-
CASRDKLNEKLFF
TGTGCCAGCAGGGACAAACTTAATGAAAAACTGTTTTTT
>TRBJ1-2|TRBV20-1|-|-
CSARAAGTYGYTF
TGCAGTGCTCGGGCGGCAGGGACTTATGGCTACACCTTC
>TRBJ2-1|TRBV5-8|-|-
CASSFPGGASEQFF
TGTGCCAGCAGCTTCCCTGGGGGGGCTAGTGAGCAGTTCTTC
>TRBJ2-7|TRBV2|TRBD1|many
CASSEGDRSYEQYF
TGTGCCAGCAGTGAAGGGGACAGGTCCTACGAGCAGTACTTC
>TRBJ1-2|TRBV24-1|TRBD1|-
CATSEGGVYGYTF
TGTGCCACCAGTGAAGGGGGCGTCTATGGCTACACCTTC
>TRBJ1-2|TRBV7-8|TRBD1|-
CASSAGQGDYGYTF
TGTGCCAGCAGCGCGGGACAGGGGGACTATGGCTACACCTTC
>TRBJ1-2|TRBV4-1|-|few
CASRTIKSTGTDNYGYTF
TGCGCCAGCAGAACAATAAAGTCGACCGGGACCGATAACTATGGCTACACCTTC
>TRBJ1-5|TRBV7-9|TRBD1|few
CASSLVDLTGHGNQPQHF
TGTGCCAGCAGCTTAGTAGACCTGACAGGGCACGGCAATCAGCCCCAGCATTTT
>TRBJ2-2|TRBV7-8|TRBD2|-
CASSFLTSGRTNTGELFF
TGTGCCAGCAGCTTCTTGACTAGCGGGAGGACCAACACCGGGGAGCTGTTTTTT
>TRBJ1-3|TRBV6-5|-|-
CATRGRFSGNTIYF
TGTGCCACCCGGGGTCGTTTCTCTGGAAACACCATATATTTT
>TRBJ1-1|TRBV7-2|-|many
CASSENTEAFF
TGTGCCAGCAGCGAAAACACTGAAGCTTTCTTT
>TRBJ1-2|TRBV29-1|TRBD1|few
CSAEGQGFYGYTF
TGCAGCGCAGAGGGACAGGGGTTCTATGGCTACACCTTC
>TRBJ1-2|TRBV12-3/TRBV12-4|TRBD1|many
CASSLSPSGQGRTNYGYTF
TGTGCCAGCAGTTTAAGCCCATCGGGACAGGGGCGAACGAACTATGGCTACACCTTC
>TRBJ2-3|TRBV5-1|TRBD2|few
CASRRTSGASTDTQYF
TGCGCCAGCAGGAGGACTAGCGGGGCTAGCACAGATACGCAGTATTTT
>TRBJ1-1|TRBV29-1|TRBD1|few
CSAWTGRGTEAFF
TGCAGCGCCTGGACAGGGAGGGGCACTGAAGCTTTCTTT
>TRBJ1-1|TRBV12-3/TRBV12-4|TRBD1|few
CASSLGTGSAFF
TGTGCCAGCAGTTTAGGGACAGGCTCCGCTTTCTTT
>TRBJ2-3|TRBV18|-|-
CASSPDWNTQYF
TGTGCCAGCTCACCGGACTGGAATACGCAGTATTTT
>TRBJ2-3|TRBV29-1|-|few
CSVAGGKADTQYF
TGCAGCGTTGCGGGGGGCAAAGCAGATACGCAGTATTTT
>TRBJ1-1|TRBV6-6|TRBD1|-
CASSSDEKPGGLAEAFF
TGTGCCAGCAGTTCCGACGAGAAACCAGGGGGCCTCGCTGAAGCTTTCTTT
>TRBJ2-3|TRBV4-2|TRBD1|many
CASSQGQGGTDTQYF
TGTGCCAGCAGCCAAGGACAGGGTGGCACAGATACGCAGTATTTT
>TRBJ1-2|TRBV6-5|-|-
CASSYGADVYGYTF
TGTGCCAGCAGTTACGGCGCGGATGTCTATGGCTACACCTTC
>TRBJ2-1|TRBV12-3/TRBV12-4|TRBD2|-
CASSQTSGYNEQFF
TGTGCCAGCAGTCAGACTAGCGGGTACAATGAGCAGTTCTTC
>TRBJ2-7|TRBV4-1|-|few
CASSRFRERLDEQYF
TGCGCCAGCAGCCGTTTCAGGGAAAGGCTGGACGAGCAGTACTTC
>TRBJ1-1|TRBV29-1|-|-
CSVGGRGMNTEAFF
TGCAGCGTTGGGGGTCGGGGCATGAACACTGAAGCTTTCTTT
>TRBJ2-3|TRBV29-1|-|few
CSVEDRGLSTDTQYF
TGCAGCGTTGAAGATCGGGGGCTCAGCACAGATACGCAGTATTTT
>TRBJ1-5|TRBV20-1|-|-
CSASRQTGLNQPQHF
TGCAGTGCTAGTCGACAGACCGGGCTCAATCAGCCCCAGCATTTT
>TRBJ2-5|TRBV4-2|-|-
CASSPRQHQETQYF
TGTGCCAGCAGCCCCCGACAGCACCAAGAGACCCAGTACTTC
>TRBJ2-7|TRBV7-2|TRBD2|few
CASSQGLAAYVQYF
TGTGCCAGCAGCCAGGGACTAGCGGCCTACGTGCAGTACTTC
>TRBJ1-1|TRBV12-3/TRBV12-4|-|many
CASKRNTEAFF
TGTGCCAGCAAAAGAAACACTGAAGCTTTCTTT
>TRBJ2-7|TRBV6-5|TRBD1|few
CASSSAGQGIYEQYF
TGTGCCAGCAGTTCGGCGGGACAGGGGATTTACGAGCAGTACTTC
>TRBJ1-3|TRBV12-3/TRBV12-4|-|-
CASQSGRAGNTIYF
TGTGCCAGCCAGAGCGGGCGAGCGGGAAACACCATATATTTT
>TRBJ2-7|TRBV27|-|few
CASTHYEQYF
TGTGCCAGCACCCACTACGAGCAGTACTTC
>TRBJ2-7|TRBV9|-|few
CASSVAGSGGYEQYF
TGTGCCAGCAGCGTCGCCGGGTCTGGGGGTTACGAGCAGTACTTC
>TRBJ1-1|TRBV7-2|-|many
CASSNPRVGGTEAFF
TGTGCCAGCAGCAATCCGCGGGTAGGGGGCACTGAAGCTTTCTTT
>TRBJ2-7|TRBV5-1|TRBD1|many
CASSPDRNIYEQYF
TGCGCCAGCAGCCCGGACAGGAATATATACGAGCAGTACTTC
>TRBJ2-3|TRBV30|-|few
CAWSVRGDPTDTQYF
TGTGCCTGGAGTGTGCGGGGAGACCCAACAGATACGCAGTATTTT
>TRBJ2-7|TRBV4-1|-|-
CASSQGSGPSYEQYF
TGCGCCAGCAGCCAAGGCTCCGGGCCATCCTACGAGCAGTACTTC
>TRBJ1-2|TRBV10-3|TRBD1|few
CAISDPRTGENYGYTF
TGTGCCATCAGTGACCCAAGGACAGGGGAGAACTATGGCTACACCTTC
>TRBJ2-3|TRBV3-1|-|few
CASNLGLTTDTQYF
TGTGCCAGCAATCTCGGACTAACCACAGATACGCAGTATTTT
>TRBJ2-1|TRBV2|-|-
CATGLGGLREQFF
TGTGCCACCGGACTAGGGGGATTGCGCGAGCAGTTCTTC
>TRBJ2-1|TRBV27|TRBD2|few
CASSFLPEAGVNNEQFF
TGTGCCAGCAGTTTTTTACCCGAAGCGGGGGTTAACAATGAGCAGTTCTTC
>TRBJ1-1|TRBV11-2|TRBD1|few
CASSLVSGQGTEAFF
TGTGCCAGCAGCTTAGTATCCGGACAGGGCACTGAAGCTTTCTTT
>TRBJ2-7|TRBV7-7|TRBD2|few
CASSPSGGDYEQYF
TGTGCCAGCAGCCCCAGCGGGGGGGACTACGAGCAGTACTTC
>TRBJ2-1|TRBV7-3|-|-
CASSFRQNSYNEQFF
TGTGCCAGCAGCTTCCGACAGAACTCCTACAATGAGCAGTTCTTC
>TRBJ1-5|TRBV20-1|-|few
CSAKDGGQPQHF
TGCAGTGCTAAAGACGGAGGTCAGCCCCAGCATTTT
>TRBJ2-3|TRBV9|-|many
CASSVGGPQYF
TGTGCCAGCAGCGTAGGCGGGCCGCAGTATTTT
>TRBJ2-1|TRBV7-3|-|-
CASSPKRTGMDEQFF
TGTGCCAGCAGCCCCAAACGCACAGGGATGGATGAGCAGTTCTTC